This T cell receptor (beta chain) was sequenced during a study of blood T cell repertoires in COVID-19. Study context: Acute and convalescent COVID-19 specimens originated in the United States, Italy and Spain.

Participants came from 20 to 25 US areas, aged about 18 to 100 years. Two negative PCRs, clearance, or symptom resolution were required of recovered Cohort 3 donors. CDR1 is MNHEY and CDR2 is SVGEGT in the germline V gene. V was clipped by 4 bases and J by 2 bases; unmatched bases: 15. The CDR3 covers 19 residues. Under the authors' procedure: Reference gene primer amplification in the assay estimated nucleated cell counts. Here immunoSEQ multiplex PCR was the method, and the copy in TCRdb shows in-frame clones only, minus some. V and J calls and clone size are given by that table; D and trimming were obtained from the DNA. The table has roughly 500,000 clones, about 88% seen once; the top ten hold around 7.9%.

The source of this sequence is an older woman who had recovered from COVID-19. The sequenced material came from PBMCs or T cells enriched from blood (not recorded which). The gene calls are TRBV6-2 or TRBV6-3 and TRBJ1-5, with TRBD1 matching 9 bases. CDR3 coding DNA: TGTGCCAGCAGTTTCCGGGACAGGGTGTCTCTAGGCGGCAATCAGCCCCAGCATTTT. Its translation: CASSFRDRVSLGGNQPQHF.